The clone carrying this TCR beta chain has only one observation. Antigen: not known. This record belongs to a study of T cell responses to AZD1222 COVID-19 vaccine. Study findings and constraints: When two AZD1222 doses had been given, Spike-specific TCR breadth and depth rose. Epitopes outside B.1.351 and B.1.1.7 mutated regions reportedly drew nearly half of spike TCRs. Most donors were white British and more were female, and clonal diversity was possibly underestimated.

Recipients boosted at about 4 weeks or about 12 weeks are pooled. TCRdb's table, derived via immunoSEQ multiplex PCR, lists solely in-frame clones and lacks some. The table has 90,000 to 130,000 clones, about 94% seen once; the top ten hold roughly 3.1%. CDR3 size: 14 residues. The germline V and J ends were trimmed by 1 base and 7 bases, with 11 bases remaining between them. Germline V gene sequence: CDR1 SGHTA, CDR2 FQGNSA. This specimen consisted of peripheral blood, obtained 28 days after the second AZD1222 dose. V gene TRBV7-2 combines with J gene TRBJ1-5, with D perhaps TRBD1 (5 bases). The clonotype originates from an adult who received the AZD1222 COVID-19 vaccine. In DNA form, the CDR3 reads TGTGCCAGCAGCTTAGTGGTCGGGGACCAGCCCCAGCATTTT. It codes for CASSLVVGDQPQHF.